This is a list of T cell receptor beta chains from one sample in a study of siplizumab effects on memory and regulatory T cells. Sequencing was performed with immunoSEQ multiplex PCR; in TCRdb, only in-frame clones are kept and a portion is missing. In the table there are some 40,000 clones, 89% of which are singletons. The sample taken for sequencing was naive CD4+ T cells sorted from blood. These receptors were obtained from a human donor in good health. Each CDR3 is given with its conserved first and last residue. D genes are given only for firm matches. Only some rows state a clone size, as once, few, many or a class for expanded clones.

d_gene	abundance	v_gene	j_gene	CDR3nt	CDR3aa
-	-	TRBV7-7	TRBJ2-1	TGTGCCAGCAGCTTAGCAGGTAGTAATGAGCAGTTCTTC	CASSLAGSNEQFF
TRBD2	-	TRBV10-3	TRBJ2-7	TGTGCCATCAGTGGGGGAGGGATCACGGACGAGCAGTACTTC	CAISGGGITDEQYF
-	-	TRBV5-1	TRBJ2-7	TGCGCCAGCAGCTCTGACAGGTACGAGCAGTACTTC	CASSSDRYEQYF
-	-	TRBV6-1	TRBJ2-7	TGTGCCAGCAGTCCGAGGCGAAGGGACGAGCAGTACTTC	CASSPRRRDEQYF
TRBD1	-	TRBV15	TRBJ2-7	TGTGCCACCAGCCGGGACAGGGGCTTTTACGAGCAGTACTTC	CATSRDRGFYEQYF
-	-	TRBV6-5	TRBJ2-3	TGTGCCAGCAGCCAAGATTGGCTGGGCACAGATACGCAGTATTTT	CASSQDWLGTDTQYF
-	-	TRBV5-1	TRBJ1-3	TGCGCCAGCAGCTCTGACTCTGGAAACACCATATATTTT	CASSSDSGNTIYF
TRBD2	once	TRBV5-1	TRBJ2-5	TGCGCCAGCAGCCGATTTTCCTCTAGCGGGAGTCAGACCCAGTACTTC	CASSRFSSSGSQTQYF
-	-	TRBV4-1	TRBJ1-2	TGCGCCAGCAGCCAAGATTCGGGGGGGAACTATGGCTACACCTTC	CASSQDSGGNYGYTF
-	-	TRBV4-1	TRBJ2-3	TGCGCCAGCAGCCAGATGGGCGGCACAGATACGCAGTATTTT	CASSQMGGTDTQYF
TRBD2	-	TRBV4-1	TRBJ2-7	TGCGCCAGCAGCCAAAATAGCGGGCCAACCTCCTACGAGCAGTACTTC	CASSQNSGPTSYEQYF
TRBD1	-	TRBV7-9	TRBJ1-3	TGTGCCAGCAGCCCTAGGCCCGGGACAGGGTCCTCCTCTGGAAACACCATATATTTT	CASSPRPGTGSSSGNTIYF
-	-	TRBV6-5	TRBJ1-1	TGTGCCAGCAGTTACTCAGAGGGCACTGAAGCTTTCTTT	CASSYSEGTEAFF
TRBD2	-	TRBV9	TRBJ2-1	TGTGCCAGCAGCGTAGGACTAGCGGGACTCTACAATGAGCAGTTCTTC	CASSVGLAGLYNEQFF
TRBD1	-	TRBV2	TRBJ2-2	TGTGCCAGCAGTGAAAGGGACAGGGGAAGCACCGGGGAGCTGTTTTTT	CASSERDRGSTGELFF
-	-	TRBV7-2	TRBJ1-4	TGTGCCAGCAGCTTAGGTGGGGCAACTAGTGAAAAACTGTTTTTT	CASSLGGATSEKLFF
-	-	TRBV6-5	TRBJ1-2	TGTGCCAGCAGTTACGAAAGGTTCTATGGCTACACCTTC	CASSYERFYGYTF
-	-	TRBV19	TRBJ1-1	TGTGCCAGTAGTATTTCAGGGGTCGGGACTGAAGCTTTCTTT	CASSISGVGTEAFF
-	-	TRBV25-1	TRBJ1-3	TGTGCCAGCAGTGAATTACGGGTCTCTGGAAACACCATATATTTT	CASSELRVSGNTIYF
-	few	TRBV28	TRBJ1-2	TGTGCCAGCAGTTGGGCAGTGGGTAAGAATGGCTACACCTTC	CASSWAVGKNGYTF
TRBD1	once	TRBV6-4	TRBJ2-3	TGTGCCACTCCTGAACAGGGGGCTGGAGATACGCAGTATTTT	CATPEQGAGDTQYF
TRBD2	-	TRBV27	TRBJ2-1	TGTGCCAGCCATGGGGGGGATCGCTCCTACAATGAGCAGTTCTTC	CASHGGDRSYNEQFF
-	-	TRBV9	TRBJ2-7	TGTGCCAGCAGCCTAGGAGGGGCCGTCGACCTCTACGAGCAGTACTTC	CASSLGGAVDLYEQYF
-	few	TRBV7-2	TRBJ1-1	TGTGCCAGCAGCTTGGACAGCGTTTACACTGAAGCTTTCTTT	CASSLDSVYTEAFF
TRBD2	-	TRBV19	TRBJ2-1	TGTGCCAGTAGAACCTTTAGCGGGGCCTACAATGAGCAGTTCTTC	CASRTFSGAYNEQFF
TRBD1	-	TRBV5-1	TRBJ2-7	TGCGCCAGCACCCCCAGGGGGACCTACGAGCAGTACTTC	CASTPRGTYEQYF
-	-	TRBV27	TRBJ2-7	TGTGCCAGCAGTTCATTTGGGACACCTGACCTCTACGAGCAGTACTTC	CASSSFGTPDLYEQYF
-	-	TRBV2	TRBJ1-1	TGTGCCAGCAGACGACAGCACAACACTGAAGCTTTCTTT	CASRRQHNTEAFF
-	-	TRBV19	TRBJ2-1	TGTGCCAGTAGCGGGGAGATCAGGGAGCAGTTCTTC	CASSGEIREQFF
-	-	TRBV4-1	TRBJ1-3	TGCGCCAGCAGCCAATGGCAGTTCTCTGGAAACACCATATATTTT	CASSQWQFSGNTIYF
TRBD2	few	TRBV7-9	TRBJ2-7	TGTGCCAGCTCCCGGGACTACCTCTACGAGCAGTACTTC	CASSRDYLYEQYF
-	-	TRBV6-1	TRBJ2-1	TGTGCCAGCAGTGACCACAGGGCTCCTGCGGTCGAGCAGTTCTTC	CASSDHRAPAVEQFF
-	-	TRBV5-1	TRBJ2-3	TGCGCCAGCAGCTCCGGGGGCAGCACAGATACGCAGTATTTT	CASSSGGSTDTQYF
-	-	TRBV9	TRBJ2-5	TGTGCCAGCAGCGTAGCTCCGGGGGTGGGGCAAGAGACCCAGTACTTC	CASSVAPGVGQETQYF
-	few	TRBV2	TRBJ2-2	TGTGCCAGCGGAACAGATGCCACCGGGGAGCTGTTTTTT	CASGTDATGELFF
-	-	TRBV9	TRBJ1-4	TGTGCCAGCAGCGTTTCTGATGGAATGAGAAATGAAAAACTGTTTTTT	CASSVSDGMRNEKLFF
TRBD2	-	TRBV5-4	TRBJ2-5	TGTGCCAGCAGCGAGGGACTAGCGGGAGGTCAAGAGACCCAGTACTTC	CASSEGLAGGQETQYF
TRBD2	-	TRBV7-3	TRBJ2-1	TGTGCCAGCAGCTCGACTAGCGGGGGTGGAGATGAGCAGTTCTTC	CASSSTSGGGDEQFF
-	-	TRBV5-1	TRBJ1-6	TGCGCCAGCAGCGCCGGTTCACCTAATTCACCCCTCCACTTT	CASSAGSPNSPLHF
-	-	TRBV20-1	TRBJ2-7	TGCAGTGCCCATACAGGGTACGAGCAGTACTTC	CSAHTGYEQYF
TRBD1	-	TRBV5-8	TRBJ2-1	TGTGCCAGCAGCATCCTCCCCGGGACAGGGAACTACAATGAGCAGTTCTTC	CASSILPGTGNYNEQFF
-	-	TRBV7-2	TRBJ1-6	TGTGCCAGCAGCTTCCCCTCAACAGGGTTCCGTTCACCCCTCCACTTT	CASSFPSTGFRSPLHF
TRBD2	-	TRBV5-1	TRBJ2-1	TGCGCCAGCAGCCCGGGACTAGCGGGAGGACTCGGGAATGAGCAGTTCTTC	CASSPGLAGGLGNEQFF
-	once	TRBV2	TRBJ1-3	TGTGCCAGCAGTGGGGACGCTCCAGGGGGAAACACCATATATTTT	CASSGDAPGGNTIYF
-	-	TRBV18	TRBJ1-2	TGTGCCAGCTCACCACCGGCTGCTAACTATGGCTACACCTTC	CASSPPAANYGYTF
TRBD2	-	TRBV27	TRBJ2-5	TGTGCCAGCAGTTGGGGACTAGCGGGCCAAGAGACCCAGTACTTC	CASSWGLAGQETQYF
TRBD1	-	TRBV7-3	TRBJ2-5	TGTGCCAGCAGCAAAACAGGGGCAGAGACCCAGTACTTC	CASSKTGAETQYF
TRBD2	-	TRBV7-7	TRBJ2-5	TGTGCTAGCAGCATAGGAGGACTAGCGGAAGAGACCCAGTACTTC	CASSIGGLAEETQYF